This T cell receptor (beta chain) was identified during a study of cytomegalovirus exposure and HLA in healthy donors. Study-wide results and limits: A later analysis found TCR association rates differed by HLA locus, highest for DRB1 and lowest for HLA-C. The investigators catalogued some 150 TCR beta chains as cytomegalovirus-associated. Across donors, most TCRs were seen rarely, yet some public ones were widespread. Earlier results showed most TCR beta V segments being productive about 87% or about 30% of the time.

The PCR was carried out with 60 Vbeta primers and 13 Jbeta primers. The data were produced by immunoSEQ multiplex PCR, yet TCRdb's version contains in-frame clones alone and is incomplete. The clone table shows 150,000 to 250,000 clones, with the ten largest holding 0.74%. About this clone: Antigen specificity is unknown.

What was sequenced was PBMCs. This TCR derives from a boy aged 5-17 years in good health and CMV-seronegative.

The CDR3 protein is CASSFPETGETQYF. The CDR3 DNA is TGTGCCAGCAGCTTTCCCGAAACCGGGGAGACCCAGTACTTC. This rearrangement joins TRBV11-1 to TRBJ2-5; D gene ambiguous. The ends were cut back, 3 bases at V and 5 bases at J, with 13 bases in the middle. The germline V gene encodes CDR1 SGHAT and CDR2 FQDESV (reference sequence). The CDR3 length is 14 residues.